Given below is one T cell receptor beta chain in context. V was cut by 5 bases and J by 5 bases, with 6 bases left in between. Per the germline V gene, CDR1 is MNHNY and CDR2 is SVGAGI (reference sequence). The CDR3 extends over 11 amino acids. This sample is drawn from a study of blood T cell repertoires in COVID-19. Study at large: PBMCs, B-cell-depleted T cells, or T cells were the source of the cDNA or gDNA that made up the material.

The repertoire was sequenced with immunoSEQ multiplex PCR; TCRdb's copy has only in-frame clones and lacks some. The table lists under 500,000 clones, approximately 92% of them singletons. Participant ages covered roughly 18 to 89 years across 20 to 25 US areas. This receptor was obtained from a man aged 30 to 45 who had recovered from COVID-19. The sequenced sample consisted of PBMCs or T cells enriched from blood (not recorded which). The chain has TRBV6-6 and TRBJ2-5; no definite D call. The CDR3: CASSPQETQYF. The CDR3 nucleotides are TGTGCCAGCAGTCCCCAGGAGACCCAGTACTTC.